Following are 14 T cell receptor beta chains from one sample sequenced in a study of long-term antiretroviral therapy in people with HIV. The libraries were made with immunoSEQ v3.0 at survey level. Measured with immunoSEQ multiplex PCR; TCRdb has only the in-frame clones, and not every one. The table has roughly 33,000 clones, around 72% seen once. The sample consisted of unsorted PBMCs, taken 3.1 years after starting antiretroviral therapy. Every receptor here comes from a woman aged 45-65 years with HIV.

The count of this clone is one. The chain has TRBV6-5 and TRBJ2-1; no definite D call. This CDR3 has 11 amino acids. Trimming pared 2 bases from V and 14 bases from J, leaving 10 bases between. The germline V gene encodes CDR1 MNHEY and CDR2 SVGAGI. The CDR3 protein is CASSYGFREFF. The DNA for the CDR3 is TGTGCCAGCAGTTACGGCTTTAGGGAGTTCTTC.

The V gene is TRBV5-5, the J gene TRBJ1-2; no clear D gene. V lost 2 bases and J 1 base, leaving 6 bases between the germline ends. Germline values: CDR1 SGHKS, CDR2 YYEKEE (reference sequence). The CDR3 runs 13 residues. This CDR3 is CASSFPFNYGYTF. DNA of the CDR3: TGTGCCAGCAGCTTTCCGTTTAACTATGGCTACACCTTC.

This clone was picked up a small number of times. The chain employs TRBV4-2 and TRBJ2-1, with D possibly TRBD2 on 5 matching bases. This CDR3 comprises 13 residues. Germline values: CDR1 LGHNA, CDR2 YNFKEQ. The germline V and J ends were trimmed by 1 base and 9 bases, with 10 bases remaining between them. CDR3 nucleotides: TGTGCCAGCAGCCAAGGGGCAGAGGGTGAGCAGTTCTTC. Amino acid sequence: CASSQGAEGEQFF.

The CDR3 is CASSETDGYYYSNQPQHF. In DNA, the CDR3 is TGTGCCAGCAGTGAAACCGACGGATACTATTATAGCAATCAGCCCCAGCATTTT. This chain connects TRBV27 to TRBJ1-5, with D unresolved. Trimming shortened V by 5 bases and J by 0 bases, and 20 bases separated the two germline ends. The CDR3 totals 18 residues. Germline lookup yields CDR1 MNHEY and CDR2 SMNVEV (reference sequence).

This chain uses TRBV21-1 with TRBJ2-7; the table's D call, TRBD2, has no DNA check behind it. TRBV21-1 is listed as a pseudogene. The CDR3 is 14 residues long. CDR3 amino acids: CASPKLLISYEQYF. The DNA of the CDR3 is TGTGCCAGCCCCAAACTACTTATTTCCTACGAGCAGTACTTC.

The rearrangement uses TRBV5-1 and TRBJ1-4; possibly TRBD1 for D (6 bases). Germline CDR1 is SGHRS and CDR2 is YFSETQ. V was pared by 4 bases and J by 4 bases, with 14 bases between. This CDR3 has 15 amino acids. CDR3 nucleotides: TGCGCCAGCAGCAGGCAACAGGGCGTTAATGAAAAACTGTTTTTT. Amino acid sequence: CASSRQQGVNEKLFF.

The chain recombines TRBV12-5 with TRBJ2-6; a possible D gene is TRBD1 (5 bases). Germline CDR1 and CDR2: LGHNT and FRNRAP. This CDR3 spans 17 amino acids. Deletions cut 10 bases from V and 5 bases from J, with 24 bases between. The chain's CDR3 is CAMVGSAGQSRANVLTF. Here the CDR3 DNA reads TGTGCTATGGTAGGCTCAGCAGGACAAAGTCGGGCCAACGTCCTGACTTTC.

The genes are TRBV14 and TRBJ1-2, with TRBD1 matching over 7 bases. Germline assignment: CDR1 SGHDN and CDR2 FVKESK. CDR3 length equals 14 residues. Germline trimming cut 4 bases from V and 0 bases from J; bases unmatched to any gene: 2. The CDR3 DNA sequence: TGTGCCAGCAGCCGACAGGGATCTAACTATGGCTACACCTTC. It translates to CASSRQGSNYGYTF. The full variable domain, with the rest looked up from reference TRBV14 and TRBJ1-2, is EAGVTQFPSHSVIEKGQTVTLRCDPISGHDNLYWYRRVMGKEIKFLLHFVKESKQDESGMPNNRFLAERTGGTYSTLKVQPAELEDSGVYFCASSRQGSNYGYTFGSGTRLTVV.

In this sample, this clone turned up a few times. The chain joins TRBV7-9 to TRBJ1-6, with a possible D match to TRBD1 (6 bases). Trimming took off 5 bases at V and 9 bases at J, with 20 bases between the two ends. The CDR3 sequence is 16 residues long. Germline CDR1 reads SEHNR; CDR2 reads FQNEAQ (reference sequence). The CDR3 spells CASSSITGASGSPLHF. CDR3 nucleotides: TGTGCCAGCAGCAGTATAACGGGGGCCAGCGGTTCACCCCTCCACTTT.

The chain couples TRBV14 to TRBJ2-3, with D hard to call. V was trimmed by 2 bases and J by 5 bases, leaving 17 bases between them. CDR3 size: 16 residues. CDR1 is SGHDN and CDR2 is FVKESK in the germline V gene. The CDR3 sequence is CASSQRTSRLIDTQYF. Here the CDR3 DNA reads TGTGCCAGCAGCCAACGGACCAGCCGATTAATAGATACGCAGTATTTT.

This clone appeared a single time. J is TRBJ2-2 and V is TRBV7-2, with D tentatively TRBD2 (7 bases). The CDR3 sequence is 15 residues long. V was clipped by 3 bases and J by 4 bases, with 12 bases between them. The germline V gene encodes CDR1 SGHTA and CDR2 FQGNSA. CDR3 in DNA: TGTGCCAGCAGCTTGGGGGGGGCCAGCACCGGGGAGCTGTTTTTT. Translation gives CASSLGGASTGELFF.

This clone was seen a handful of times. The chain combines TRBV7-9 with TRBJ2-5; 7 bases are a match to TRBD1. Germline loops: CDR1 SEHNR, CDR2 FQNEAQ (reference sequence). V was clipped by 5 bases and J by 2 bases; unmatched bases: 5. The length of the CDR3 is 14 residues. CDR3 protein: CASSLTGEQETQYF. In DNA, the CDR3 is TGTGCCAGCAGCCTCACAGGGGAACAAGAGACCCAGTACTTC.

The chain uses TRBV28 and TRBJ2-5, with TRBD2 matching 8 bases. Trimming took 7 bases from V and 3 from J; bases not matched to a gene: 13. This CDR3 is 16 amino acids long. CDR1 and CDR2 (germline): MDHEN, SYDVKM. The CDR3: CASTYSGLAGKETQYF. Written as DNA, the CDR3 is TGTGCCAGCACCTATTCCGGACTAGCTGGAAAAGAGACCCAGTACTTC.

The J gene is TRBJ1-5, the V gene TRBV6-7; possible D gene TRBD1, 6 bases. TRBV6-7 is flagged as an ORF with uncertain function. CDR3 size: 16 residues. V lost 6 bases to trimming and J lost 2 bases, with 17 bases between them. The CDR3 reads CASRKGGGECNQPQHF. CDR3 sequence (DNA): TGTGCCAGCAGAAAAGGGGGGGGCGAGTGCAATCAGCCCCAGCATTTT.